The 7 T cell receptor beta chains reported below all come from one sample, sequenced in a study of blood T cell repertoires in COVID-19. Clones were read by immunoSEQ multiplex PCR, and TCRdb kept only the in-frame ones, dropping some. This sample has about 52,000 clones; more than 75% occur once, and the top ten carry more than 15%. Sequenced material: peripheral blood. Source of these receptors: a human donor with active COVID-19. The donor label of this sample is uncertain.

This sequence joins TRBV2 and TRBJ1-6, with D tentatively TRBD1 (5 bases). CDR3 length: 15 amino acids. V lost 4 bases, J lost 9 bases, and 16 bases lay in between. The germline V gene has CDR1 SNHLY and CDR2 FYNNEI. CDR3 loop: CASSGVGGNGSPLHF. CDR3 in DNA: TGTGCCAGCAGTGGCGTGGGGGGTAACGGTTCACCCCTCCACTTT.

The J gene is TRBJ2-4, the V gene TRBV19; 7 bases fit TRBD1. Trimming cost V 10 bases and J 7 bases; bases outside gene matches: 16. The CDR3 is 15 residues long. Germline CDR1 is LNHDA and CDR2 is SQIVND (reference sequence). DNA for the CDR3: TGTGCCACCGTAAGCCCTACAGGGGTGGGGAACATTCAGTACTTC. Amino acids: CATVSPTGVGNIQYF.

The genes are TRBV10-3 and TRBJ1-1; 10 bases agree with TRBD1. V shed 5 bases, J shed 3 bases, and the junction held 6 bases outside the gene matches. CDR1 is ENHRY, CDR2 SYGVKD, per germline. The CDR3 loop spans 15 amino acids. CDR3 loop: CAISPPGQGYTEAFF. DNA of the CDR3: TGTGCCATCAGTCCGCCGGGACAGGGGTACACTGAAGCTTTCTTT.

The gene calls are TRBV19 and TRBJ1-2; a possible D gene is TRBD1 (6 bases). Germline assignment: CDR1 LNHDA and CDR2 SQIVND (reference sequence). The CDR3 consists of 15 residues. Trimming cost V 8 bases and J 6 bases, with 22 bases left between them. CDR3 amino acids: CASGGLTGSIHGYTF. The CDR3 nucleotides read TGTGCCAGTGGTGGGTTGACAGGCTCAATCCATGGCTACACCTTC.

The chain links TRBV7-2 to TRBJ2-2; no reliable D call. The germline gives CDR1 SGHTA, CDR2 FQGNSA. Trimming stripped 1 base from V and 11 bases from J, with 14 bases between. The length of the CDR3 is 14 residues. This chain's CDR3 is CASSLDGVVPELFF. The CDR3, as DNA: TGTGCCAGCAGCTTAGACGGAGTCGTACCAGAGCTGTTTTTT.

The rearrangement joins TRBV2 to TRBJ1-2; 7 bases are a match to TRBD1. Looked up from germline, CDR1 is SNHLY and CDR2 is FYNNEI. The junction had 7 bases not matched to a gene; V was cut back by 0 bases and J by 6 bases. The CDR3 runs 15 residues. The CDR3 coding sequence is TGTGCCAGCAGTGAAGCGCAGGGGGAGGTTCATGGCTACACCTTC. Residues: CASSEAQGEVHGYTF.

The chain couples TRBV7-2 to TRBJ2-2, with 13 bases lining up with TRBD2. Germline V gene lookup returns CDR1 SGHTA and CDR2 FQGNSA. The ends lost 0 bases at V and 7 bases at J; junction bases unmatched: 14. The CDR3 is made up of 20 amino acids. Here the CDR3 reads CASSLADTATSGGAVGELFF. For the CDR3, the DNA is TGTGCCAGCAGCTTAGCAGACACGGCCACTAGCGGGGGGGCCGTCGGGGAGCTGTTTTTT.